A single count supports the clone carrying this T cell receptor beta chain. From germline, CDR1 is SGHRS and CDR2 YFSETQ. CDR3 length: 18 amino acids. V lost 3 bases and J lost 0, with 19 bases in between. Libraries were prepared by immunoSEQ multiplex PCR; TCRdb keeps only in-frame clonotypes and omits some of them. The table lists roughly 240,000 clones, 83% of them singletons. The data were obtained in a study of blood T cell repertoires in COVID-19. The sequence came from a woman between 40 and 50 years old who had been exposed to COVID-19. The sample comprised PBMCs or T cells enriched from blood (not recorded which). The chain combines TRBV5-1 with TRBJ2-1, with a tentative D call TRBD2 (6 bases). The CDR3 sequence: CASSSLGDGGGSYNEQFF. CDR3 bases: TGCGCCAGCAGCTCACTCGGGGATGGGGGAGGCTCCTACAATGAGCAGTTCTTC. Complete variable domain (other parts from reference TRBV5-1 and TRBJ2-1): KAGVTQTPRYLIKTRGQQVTLSCSPISGHRSVSWYQQTPGQGLQFLFEYFSETQRNKGNFPGRFSGRQFSNSRSEMNVSTLELGDSALYLCASSSLGDGGGSYNEQFFGPGTRLTVL.